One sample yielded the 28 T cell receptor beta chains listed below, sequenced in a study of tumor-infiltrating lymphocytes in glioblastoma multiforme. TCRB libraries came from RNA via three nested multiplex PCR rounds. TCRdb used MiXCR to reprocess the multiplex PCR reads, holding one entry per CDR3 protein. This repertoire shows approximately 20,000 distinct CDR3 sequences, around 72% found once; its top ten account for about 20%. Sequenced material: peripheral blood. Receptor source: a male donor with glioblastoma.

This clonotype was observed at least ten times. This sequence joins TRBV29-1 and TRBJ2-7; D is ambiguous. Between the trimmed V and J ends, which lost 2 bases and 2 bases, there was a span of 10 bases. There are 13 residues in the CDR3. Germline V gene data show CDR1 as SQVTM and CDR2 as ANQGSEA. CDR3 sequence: CSVERGGAYEQYF. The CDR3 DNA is TGCAGCGTTGAACGTGGTGGAGCCTACGAGCAGTACTTC.

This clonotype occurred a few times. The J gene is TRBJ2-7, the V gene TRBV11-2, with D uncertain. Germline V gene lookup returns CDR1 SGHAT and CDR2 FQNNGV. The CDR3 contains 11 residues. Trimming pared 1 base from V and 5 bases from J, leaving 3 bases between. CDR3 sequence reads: CASSLGHEQYF. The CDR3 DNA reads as TGTGCCAGCAGCTTAGGCCACGAGCAGTACTTC.

The CDR3 spells CSVEGGSRELFF. CDR3 DNA sequence: TGCAGCGTTGAAGGCGGGAGCAGGGAGCTGTTTTTT. This sequence joins TRBV29-1 and TRBJ2-2; 7 nucleotides match TRBD2. The junction had 2 bases not matched to a gene; V was cut back by 1 base and J by 9 bases. This CDR3 is built from 12 residues. Germline V lookup: CDR1 SQVTM, CDR2 ANQGSEA.

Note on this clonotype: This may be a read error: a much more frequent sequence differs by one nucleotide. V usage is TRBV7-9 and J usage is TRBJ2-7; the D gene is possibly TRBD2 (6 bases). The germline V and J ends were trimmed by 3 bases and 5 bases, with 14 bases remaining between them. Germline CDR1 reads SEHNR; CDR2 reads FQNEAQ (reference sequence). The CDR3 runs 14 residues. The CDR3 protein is CASSFAGTSHEQYF. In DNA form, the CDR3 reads TGTGCCAGCAGCTTCGCGGGGACGTCCCACGAGCAGTACTTC.

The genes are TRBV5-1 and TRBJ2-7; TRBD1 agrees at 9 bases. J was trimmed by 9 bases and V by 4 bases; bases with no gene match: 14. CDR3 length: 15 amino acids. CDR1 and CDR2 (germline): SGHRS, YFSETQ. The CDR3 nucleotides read TGCGCCAGCAGCCCTTCCGGGACAGGGTCTCAGGGGCAGTACTTC. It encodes CASSPSGTGSQGQYF.

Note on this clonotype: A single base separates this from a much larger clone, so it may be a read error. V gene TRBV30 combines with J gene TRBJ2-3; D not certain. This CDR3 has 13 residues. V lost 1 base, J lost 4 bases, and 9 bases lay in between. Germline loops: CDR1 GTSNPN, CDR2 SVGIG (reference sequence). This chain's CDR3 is CAWSDWIADTQYF. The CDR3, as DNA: TGTGCCTGGAGTGATTGGATCGCAGATACGCAGTATTTT.

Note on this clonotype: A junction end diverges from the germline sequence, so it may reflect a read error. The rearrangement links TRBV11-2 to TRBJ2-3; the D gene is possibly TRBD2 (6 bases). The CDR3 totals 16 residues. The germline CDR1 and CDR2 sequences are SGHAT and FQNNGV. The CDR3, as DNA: TGTGCCAGCGGCTTAAGGTTCGCGGGGACCACAGATACGCAGTATTTT. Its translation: CASGLRFAGTTDTQYF.

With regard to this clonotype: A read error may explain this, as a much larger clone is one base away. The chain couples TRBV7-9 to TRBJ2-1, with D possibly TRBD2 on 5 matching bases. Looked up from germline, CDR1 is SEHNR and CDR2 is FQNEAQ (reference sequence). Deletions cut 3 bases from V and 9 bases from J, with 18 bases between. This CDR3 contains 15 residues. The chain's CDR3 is CASSFEGRGLSEQFF. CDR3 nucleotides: TGTGCCAGCAGCTTCGAGGGCCGAGGTCTCAGTGAGCAGTTCTTC.

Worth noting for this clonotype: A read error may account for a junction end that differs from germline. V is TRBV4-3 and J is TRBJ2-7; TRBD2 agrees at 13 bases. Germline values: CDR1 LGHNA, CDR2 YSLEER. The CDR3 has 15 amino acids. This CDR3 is CAGSLGTSGTYEQYF. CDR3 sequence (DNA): TGCGCCGGCAGCCTCGGGACTAGCGGGACCTACGAGCAGTACTTC.

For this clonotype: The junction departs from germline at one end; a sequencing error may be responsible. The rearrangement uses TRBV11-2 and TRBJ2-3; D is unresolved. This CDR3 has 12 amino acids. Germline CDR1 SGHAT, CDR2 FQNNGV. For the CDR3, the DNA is TGTGCCAACAGCTTATGTGTTGATACGCTGTATTTT. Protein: CANSLCVDTLYF.

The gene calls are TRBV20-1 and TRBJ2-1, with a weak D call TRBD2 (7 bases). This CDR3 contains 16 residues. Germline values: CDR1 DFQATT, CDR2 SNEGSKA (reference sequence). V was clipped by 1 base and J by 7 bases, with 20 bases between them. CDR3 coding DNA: TGCAGTGCTAGAGCGGGGAAGGGGGGGGCGGGTAATGAGCAGTTCTTC. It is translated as CSARAGKGGAGNEQFF.

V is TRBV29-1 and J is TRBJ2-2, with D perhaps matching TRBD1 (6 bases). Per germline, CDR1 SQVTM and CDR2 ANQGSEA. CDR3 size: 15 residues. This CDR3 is CNAEGAQGITGELFF. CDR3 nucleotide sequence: TGCAACGCTGAAGGGGCTCAGGGGATCACCGGGGAGCTGTTTTTT.

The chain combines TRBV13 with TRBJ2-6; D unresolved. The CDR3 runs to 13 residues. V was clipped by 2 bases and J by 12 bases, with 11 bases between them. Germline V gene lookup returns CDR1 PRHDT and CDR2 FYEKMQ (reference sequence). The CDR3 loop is CASSLTGSSVLTF. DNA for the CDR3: TGTGCCAGCAGCTTAACTGGGTCCAGCGTCCTGACTTTC.

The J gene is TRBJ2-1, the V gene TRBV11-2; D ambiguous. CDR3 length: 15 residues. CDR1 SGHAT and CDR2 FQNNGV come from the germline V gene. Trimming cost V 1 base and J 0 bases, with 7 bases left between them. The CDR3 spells CASSLGTSSYNEQFF. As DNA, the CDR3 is TGTGCCAGCAGCTTAGGTACGAGCTCCTACAATGAGCAGTTCTTC.

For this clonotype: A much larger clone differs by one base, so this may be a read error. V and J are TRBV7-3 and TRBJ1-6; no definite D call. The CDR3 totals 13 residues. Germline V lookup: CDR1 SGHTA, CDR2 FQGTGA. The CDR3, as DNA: TGTGCCATCAGCTTCGCAAGTAATTCACCCCTCCACTTT. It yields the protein CAISFASNSPLHF.

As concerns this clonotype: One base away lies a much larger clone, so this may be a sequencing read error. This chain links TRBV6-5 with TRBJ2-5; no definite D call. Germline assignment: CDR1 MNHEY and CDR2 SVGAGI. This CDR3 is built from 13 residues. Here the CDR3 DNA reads TGTGCCAGCAGACCCGAGGTGCAAGAGACCCGGTACTTC. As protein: CASRPEVQETRYF.

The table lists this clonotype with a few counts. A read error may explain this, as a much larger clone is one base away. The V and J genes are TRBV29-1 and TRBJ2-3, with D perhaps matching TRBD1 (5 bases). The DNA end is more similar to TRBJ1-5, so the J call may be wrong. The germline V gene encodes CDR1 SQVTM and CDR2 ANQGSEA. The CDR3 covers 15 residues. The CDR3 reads CSVPGTSSSTDTQHF. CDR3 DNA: TGCAGCGTACCCGGGACTAGCAGTAGCACAGATACGCAGCATTTT.

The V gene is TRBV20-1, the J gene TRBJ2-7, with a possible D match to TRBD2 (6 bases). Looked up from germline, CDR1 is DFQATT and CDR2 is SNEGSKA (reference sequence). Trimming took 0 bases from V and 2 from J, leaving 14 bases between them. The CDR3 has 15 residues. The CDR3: CSARDSGSGAYEQYF. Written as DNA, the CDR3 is TGCAGTGCTAGAGATTCGGGTAGCGGAGCCTACGAGCAGTACTTC.

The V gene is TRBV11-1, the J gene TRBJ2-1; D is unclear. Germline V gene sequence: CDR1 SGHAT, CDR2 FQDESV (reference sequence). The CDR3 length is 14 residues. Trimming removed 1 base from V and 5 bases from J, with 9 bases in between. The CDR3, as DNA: TGTGCCAGCAGCTTAGGAGTATTTAACAATGAGCAGTTCTTC. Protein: CASSLGVFNNEQFF.

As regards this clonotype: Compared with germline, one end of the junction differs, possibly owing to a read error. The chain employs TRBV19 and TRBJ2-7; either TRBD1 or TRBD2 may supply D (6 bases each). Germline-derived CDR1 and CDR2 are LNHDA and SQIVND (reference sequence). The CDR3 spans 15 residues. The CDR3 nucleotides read TGTGCCAGTAGTATTAAGGGGGGACGCTCCTACGTGCAGTACTTC. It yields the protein CASSIKGGRSYVQYF.

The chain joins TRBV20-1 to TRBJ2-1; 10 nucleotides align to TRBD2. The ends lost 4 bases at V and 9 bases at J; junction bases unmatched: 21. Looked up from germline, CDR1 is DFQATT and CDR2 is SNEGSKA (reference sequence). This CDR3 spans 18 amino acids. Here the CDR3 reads CSATGSGGLAGARREQFF. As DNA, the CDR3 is TGCAGTGCTACGGGCAGTGGTGGCCTAGCGGGAGCTCGACGTGAGCAGTTCTTC.

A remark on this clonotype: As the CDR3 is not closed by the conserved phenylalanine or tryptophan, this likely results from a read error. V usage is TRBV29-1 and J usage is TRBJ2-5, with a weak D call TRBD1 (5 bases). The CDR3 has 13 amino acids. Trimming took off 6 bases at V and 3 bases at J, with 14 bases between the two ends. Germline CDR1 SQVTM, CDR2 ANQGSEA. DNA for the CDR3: TGCAGCGTGGAACAGGTTGGAGAAGAGACCCAGTACCTC. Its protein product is CSVEQVGEETQYL.

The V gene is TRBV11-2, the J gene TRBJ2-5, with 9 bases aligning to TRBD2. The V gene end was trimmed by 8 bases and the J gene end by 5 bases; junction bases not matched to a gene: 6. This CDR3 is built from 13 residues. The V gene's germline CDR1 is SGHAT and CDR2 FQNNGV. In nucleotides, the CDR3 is TGTGCCAGCTTCGCTAGCGGGATGGAGACCCAGTACTTC. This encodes CASFASGMETQYF.

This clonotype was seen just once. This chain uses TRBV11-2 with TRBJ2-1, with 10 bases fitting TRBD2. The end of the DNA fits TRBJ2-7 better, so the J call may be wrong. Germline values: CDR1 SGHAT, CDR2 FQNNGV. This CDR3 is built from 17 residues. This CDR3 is CASSRSGTSDVSYEQYF. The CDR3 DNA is TGTGCCAGCAGCCGATCAGGGACTAGCGACGTCTCCTACGAGCAGTACTTC.

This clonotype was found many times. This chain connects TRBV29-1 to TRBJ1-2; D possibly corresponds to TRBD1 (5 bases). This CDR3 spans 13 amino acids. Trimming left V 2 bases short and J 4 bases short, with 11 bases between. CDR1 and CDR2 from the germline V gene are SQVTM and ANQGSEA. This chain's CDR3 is CSVEKYGGYGYTF. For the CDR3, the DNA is TGCAGCGTTGAAAAATACGGGGGCTATGGCTACACCTTC.

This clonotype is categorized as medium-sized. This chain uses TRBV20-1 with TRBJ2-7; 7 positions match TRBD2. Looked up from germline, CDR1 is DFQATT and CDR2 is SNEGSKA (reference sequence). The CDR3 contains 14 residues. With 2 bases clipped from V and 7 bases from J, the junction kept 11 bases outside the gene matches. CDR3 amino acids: CSARNLADKWEQYF. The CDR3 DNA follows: TGCAGTGCTAGAAACCTAGCGGATAAGTGGGAGCAGTACTTC.

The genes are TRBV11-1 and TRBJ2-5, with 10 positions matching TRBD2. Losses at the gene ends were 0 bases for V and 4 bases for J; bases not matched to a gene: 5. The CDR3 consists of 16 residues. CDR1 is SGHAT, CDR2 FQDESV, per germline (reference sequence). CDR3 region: CASSLAPSGGLETQYF. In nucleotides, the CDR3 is TGTGCCAGCAGCTTAGCTCCTAGCGGGGGTCTAGAGACCCAGTACTTC.

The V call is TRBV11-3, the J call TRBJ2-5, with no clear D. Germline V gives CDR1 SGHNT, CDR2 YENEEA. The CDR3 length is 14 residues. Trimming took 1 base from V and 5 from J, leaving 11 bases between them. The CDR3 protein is CASSLGATHETQYF. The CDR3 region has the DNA TGTGCCAGCAGCTTAGGGGCCACTCACGAGACCCAGTACTTC. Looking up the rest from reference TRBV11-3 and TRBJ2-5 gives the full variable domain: EAGVVQSPRYKIIEKKQPVAFWCNPISGHNTLYWYLQNLGQGPELLIRYENEEAVDDSQLPKDRFSAERLKGVDSTLKIQPAELGDSAVYLCASSLGATHETQYFGPGTRLLVL.